This T cell receptor beta chain came from a study of T cell repertoires in ileal Crohn's disease. The CDR3 length is 15 residues. Between the trimmed V and J ends, which lost 3 bases and 3 bases, there was a span of 14 bases. Germline lookup yields CDR1 LNHDA and CDR2 SQIVND (reference sequence). This table comes from immunoSEQ multiplex PCR, and its TCRdb copy is limited to in-frame clones, with some not included. The sample holds approximately 12,000 clones; roughly four fifths are singletons and the top ten take under 5%. This receptor was obtained from an adult with Crohn's disease. The sequencing sample was made of ileal tissue. V gene TRBV19 combines with J gene TRBJ1-1; D perhaps matches TRBD1 (5 bases). The CDR3 sequence: CASSIPTETDTEAFF. Written as DNA, the CDR3 is TGTGCCAGTAGTATTCCCACTGAGACAGACACTGAAGCTTTCTTT.